These T cell receptor beta chains were read from a single sample in a study of T cell responses to AZD1222 COVID-19 vaccine. Generated by immunoSEQ multiplex PCR, the TCRdb table keeps only in-frame clones and is missing some. The repertoire holds around 130,000 clones, about 86% seen once, with under 3% in the top ten. Sequencing used peripheral blood, obtained 28 days after the second AZD1222 dose. These receptors were taken from an adult who received the AZD1222 COVID-19 vaccine. The CDR3 runs from the conserved cysteine through the conserved F or W. D genes are given only for firm matches. Size tells how often a clone was seen (once, few, many) or the class of an expanded clone, and some rows leave it out.

TRBV2	.	TRBJ1-2	.	TGTGGAAGGGGACTGAACCCTCGAGCGGTCGGCTACACCTTC	CGRGLNPRAVGYTF
TRBV6-5	.	TRBJ1-5	.	TGTGCCAGCAGTTACGCCCTAGGTTATCAGCCCCAGCATTTT	CASSYALGYQPQHF
TRBV4-1	.	TRBJ2-7	.	TGCGCCAGCAGCCTAGTCAGGGCCAGCGAGCAGTACTTC	CASSLVRASEQYF
TRBV29-1	.	TRBJ2-1	.	TGCAGCGTTGAATCAGCAGGGTGGCCCTACAATGAGCAGTTCTTC	CSVESAGWPYNEQFF
TRBV4-1	.	TRBJ2-3	.	TGCGCCAGCAGCCAAGAGCCTGGCAGGCGGGGACCTAGCACAGATACGCAGTATTTT	CASSQEPGRRGPSTDTQYF
TRBV29-1	TRBD2	TRBJ2-1	.	TGCAGCGTTGAGCGGGGGGGCCGTGTAAATGAGCAGTTCTTC	CSVERGGRVNEQFF
TRBV29-1	.	TRBJ2-1	.	TGCAGCGTTGATGGTGCGGGCCTCTCCTACAATGAGCAGTTCTTC	CSVDGAGLSYNEQFF
TRBV6-6	TRBD1	TRBJ1-4	.	TGTGCCAGCAGTCAACAGGGGTCCCTACGAGAAAAACTGTTTTTT	CASSQQGSLREKLFF
TRBV11-3	TRBD1	TRBJ1-1	.	TGTGCCAGCAGCCCACCCAGGGGGCATACTGAAGCTTTCTTT	CASSPPRGHTEAFF
TRBV6-2/TRBV6-3	.	TRBJ1-2	.	TGTGCCAGCAGTTACGGTAGGGGCTACACCTTC	CASSYGRGYTF
TRBV5-1	.	TRBJ1-1	few	TGCGCCAGCAGCCGTGGGACGGCCGGGGACACTGAAGCTTTCTTT	CASSRGTAGDTEAFF
TRBV7-9	.	TRBJ1-5	.	TGTGCCAGCAGCTCGGGGTGGGGGAGCAATCAGCCCCAGCATTTT	CASSSGWGSNQPQHF
TRBV9	TRBD2	TRBJ2-5	.	TGTGCCAGCAGCGCAGTAGCGGGATTCTTGGAGACCCAGTACTTC	CASSAVAGFLETQYF
TRBV21-1	.	TRBJ2-5	.	TGTGCCAGCAGATCGCCAGGTCGAGGGGAGACCCAGTACTTC	CASRSPGRGETQYF
TRBV7-8	TRBD2	TRBJ2-7	.	TGTGCCAGCAGCTTAGCGACTAGCTTCGCCGAGCAGTACTTC	CASSLATSFAEQYF
TRBV2	TRBD1	TRBJ1-1	.	TGTGCCAGCACCGGGACAGGGAACGTGAACACTGAAGCTTTCTTT	CASTGTGNVNTEAFF
TRBV4-3	.	TRBJ1-1	.	TGCGCCAGCAGCCAATATAGGGGAACTGAAGCTTTCTTT	CASSQYRGTEAFF
TRBV27	.	TRBJ1-2	.	TGTGCCAGCAGTTTAGTTGCGGGAAACGGCTACACCTTC	CASSLVAGNGYTF
TRBV5-4	.	TRBJ1-1	.	TGTGCCAGCAGCTTCATAGGGGGGACTGAAGCTTTCTTT	CASSFIGGTEAFF
TRBV6-5	.	TRBJ1-5	.	TGTGCCAGCAGTTACGCGGGACCCGAGAACAATCAGCCCCAGCATTTT	CASSYAGPENNQPQHF
TRBV3-1/TRBV3-2	.	TRBJ2-5	.	TGTGCCAGCAGCCAACGGAGACACGGGCGGGAGACCCAGTACTTC	CASSQRRHGRETQYF
TRBV9	.	TRBJ1-6	once	TGTGCCAGCAGCTCCGGGACCGACAGCTCCTATAATTCACCCCTCCACTTT	CASSSGTDSSYNSPLHF
TRBV5-1	TRBD1	TRBJ1-2	.	TGCGCCAGCAGCACATTGTCTCCCGGGGGACAGAATGGCTACACCTTC	CASSTLSPGGQNGYTF
TRBV6-5	.	TRBJ1-4	.	TGTGCCAGCAGGACTTCTACAGGGTTCCGGGAAAAACTGTTTTTT	CASRTSTGFREKLFF
TRBV7-2	TRBD1	TRBJ2-7	.	TGTGCCAGCAGTGGGGACAGAAGAAGGGTGTCAGGAAATTACGAGCAGTACTTC	CASSGDRRRVSGNYEQYF
TRBV19	.	TRBJ1-2	.	TGTGCCAGTAGCCCTTCGGCAGATAGGCCTAACTATGGCTACACCTTC	CASSPSADRPNYGYTF
TRBV18	.	TRBJ2-1	.	TGTGCCAGCTCACGAGCCGGGACGGCTTACAATGAGCAGTTCTTC	CASSRAGTAYNEQFF
TRBV6-5	.	TRBJ1-5	.	TGTGCCAGCAGTTACGCCGAAGTGCCCCAGCATTTT	CASSYAEVPQHF
TRBV30	TRBD1	TRBJ2-7	.	TGTGCCTGCACGGGACAGGGACCCTACGAGCAGTACTTC	CACTGQGPYEQYF
TRBV6-6	TRBD1	TRBJ1-1	.	TGTGCCAGCAGTCGCTCAAGGACAGGGAGGGAGTACACTGAAGCTTTCTTT	CASSRSRTGREYTEAFF
TRBV3-1/TRBV3-2	.	TRBJ1-1	.	TGTGCCAGCAGCCGATCGGCGAACACTGAAGCTTTCTTT	CASSRSANTEAFF
TRBV7-8	.	TRBJ1-5	.	TGTGCCAGCAGCTCCAGGGATAGCAATCAGCCCCAGCATTTT	CASSSRDSNQPQHF
TRBV18	.	TRBJ2-3	.	TGTGCCAGCTCACCGCGGACTATAGGAAAAACAGATACGCAGTATTTT	CASSPRTIGKTDTQYF
TRBV23-1	TRBD1	TRBJ1-5	.	TGCGCCAGCAGGCGTGGGACCGACAGGGTATGCAATCAGCCCCAGCATTTT	CASRRGTDRVCNQPQHF
TRBV30	.	TRBJ1-1	.	TGTGCCTGGAGTACTAGGGGTGAAGCTGAAGCTTTCTTT	CAWSTRGEAEAFF
TRBV28	.	TRBJ1-1	few	TGTGCCAGCAGGGTAGCGAACACTGAAGCTTTCTTT	CASRVANTEAFF
TRBV27	TRBD1	TRBJ2-7	.	TGTGCCAGCAGTTTATTCCCGGGACAGGCACTCCACGAGCAGTACTTC	CASSLFPGQALHEQYF
TRBV2	TRBD1	TRBJ1-6	.	TGTGCCAGCAGTCCAAGGGACAGCCAGTACGATAATTCACCCCTCCACTTT	CASSPRDSQYDNSPLHF
TRBV11-2	.	TRBJ1-1	.	TGTGCCAGCAGCTTAGGAGGGGGGGCAATGAGGACTGAAGCTTTCTTT	CASSLGGGAMRTEAFF
TRBV19	TRBD2	TRBJ2-1	.	TGTGCCAGTAGTATTAGCTCGGGGGGTCCCTACAATGAGCAGTTCTTC	CASSISSGGPYNEQFF
TRBV7-8	TRBD1	TRBJ1-4	.	TGTGCCAGCAGCCCGTACACAGGGGGAGCTAATGAAAAACTGTTTTTT	CASSPYTGGANEKLFF
TRBV7-3	.	TRBJ2-5	.	TGTGCCAGCAGCCGATGGGGGCAGGAAGAGACCCAGTACTTC	CASSRWGQEETQYF
TRBV7-2	.	TRBJ1-2	.	TGTGCCAGCAGCTTATCTTCGGCAGAAGGTTATGGCTACACCTTC	CASSLSSAEGYGYTF
TRBV4-1	.	TRBJ2-7	.	TGCGCCAGCAGCCAATCGGACGGTTACGAGCAGTACTTC	CASSQSDGYEQYF
TRBV5-4	TRBD2	TRBJ2-5	.	TGTGCCAGCAGCATGGGACTAGCGGGGCCTTCCCAAGAGACCCAGTACTTC	CASSMGLAGPSQETQYF